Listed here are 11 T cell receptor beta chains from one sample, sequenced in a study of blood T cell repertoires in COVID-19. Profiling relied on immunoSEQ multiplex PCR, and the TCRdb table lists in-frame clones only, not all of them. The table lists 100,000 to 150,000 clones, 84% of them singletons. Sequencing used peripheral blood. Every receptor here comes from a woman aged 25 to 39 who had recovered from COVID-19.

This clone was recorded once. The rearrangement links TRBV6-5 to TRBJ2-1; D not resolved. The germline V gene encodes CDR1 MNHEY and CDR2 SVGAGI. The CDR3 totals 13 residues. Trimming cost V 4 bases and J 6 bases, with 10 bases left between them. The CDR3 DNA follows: TGTGCCAGCAGTTTGCGGCAGAGCAATGAGCAGTTCTTC. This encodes CASSLRQSNEQFF.

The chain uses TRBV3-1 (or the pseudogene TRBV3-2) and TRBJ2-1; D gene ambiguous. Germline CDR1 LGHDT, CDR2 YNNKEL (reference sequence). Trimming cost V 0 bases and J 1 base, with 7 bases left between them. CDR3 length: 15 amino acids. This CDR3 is CASSQDEQSYNEQFF. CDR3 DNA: TGTGCCAGCAGCCAAGATGAACAGTCCTACAATGAGCAGTTCTTC.

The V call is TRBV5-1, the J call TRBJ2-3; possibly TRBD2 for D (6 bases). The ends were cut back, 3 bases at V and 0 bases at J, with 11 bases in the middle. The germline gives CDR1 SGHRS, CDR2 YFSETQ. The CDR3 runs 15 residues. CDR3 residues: CASSYPGTSTDTQYF. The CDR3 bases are TGCGCCAGCAGCTACCCGGGGACTAGCACAGATACGCAGTATTTT.

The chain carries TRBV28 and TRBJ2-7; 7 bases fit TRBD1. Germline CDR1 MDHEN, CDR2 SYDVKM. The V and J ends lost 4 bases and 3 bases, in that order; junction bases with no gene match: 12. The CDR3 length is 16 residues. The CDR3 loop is CASSSTGARLSYEQYF. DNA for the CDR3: TGTGCCAGCAGTTCTACAGGGGCAAGGTTGAGCTACGAGCAGTACTTC.

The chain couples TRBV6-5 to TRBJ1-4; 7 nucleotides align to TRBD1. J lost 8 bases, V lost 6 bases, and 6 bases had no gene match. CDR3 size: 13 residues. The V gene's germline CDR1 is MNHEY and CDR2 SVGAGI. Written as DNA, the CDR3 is TGTGCCAGCAGCTCCGGGACAGCGGAAAAACTGTTTTTT. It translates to CASSSGTAEKLFF.

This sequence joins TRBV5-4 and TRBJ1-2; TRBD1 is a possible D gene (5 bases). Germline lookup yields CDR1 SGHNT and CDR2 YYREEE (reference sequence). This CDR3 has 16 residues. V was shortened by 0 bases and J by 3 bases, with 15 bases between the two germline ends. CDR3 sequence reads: CASSLAPREEYYGYTF. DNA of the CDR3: TGTGCCAGCAGCTTGGCCCCCAGGGAGGAGTACTATGGCTACACCTTC.

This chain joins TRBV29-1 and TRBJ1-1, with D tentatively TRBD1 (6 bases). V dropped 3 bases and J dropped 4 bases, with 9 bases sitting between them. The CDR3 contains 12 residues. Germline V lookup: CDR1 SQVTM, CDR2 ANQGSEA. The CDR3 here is CSVDRGGTEAFF. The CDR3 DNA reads TGCAGCGTTGACCGAGGGGGCACTGAAGCTTTCTTT. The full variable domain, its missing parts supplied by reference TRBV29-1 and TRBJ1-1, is SAVISQKPSRDICQRGTSLTIQCQVDSQVTMMFWYRQQPGQSLTLIATANQGSEATYESGFVIDKFPISRPNLTFSTLTVSNMSPEDSSIYLCSVDRGGTEAFFGQGTRLTVV.

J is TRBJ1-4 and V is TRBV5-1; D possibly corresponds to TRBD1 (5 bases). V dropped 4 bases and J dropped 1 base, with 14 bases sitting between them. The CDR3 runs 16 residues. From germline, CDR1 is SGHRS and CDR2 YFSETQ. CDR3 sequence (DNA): TGCGCCAGCAGCCTGGGGACTGCTCAAACTAATGAAAAACTGTTTTTT. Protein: CASSLGTAQTNEKLFF.

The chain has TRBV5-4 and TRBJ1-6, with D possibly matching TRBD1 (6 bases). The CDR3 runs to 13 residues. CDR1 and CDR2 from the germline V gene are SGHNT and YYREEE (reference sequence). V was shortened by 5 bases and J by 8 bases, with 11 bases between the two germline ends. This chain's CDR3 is CASRGAGDSPLHF. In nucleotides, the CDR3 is TGTGCCAGCAGAGGGGCAGGGGATTCACCCCTCCACTTT.

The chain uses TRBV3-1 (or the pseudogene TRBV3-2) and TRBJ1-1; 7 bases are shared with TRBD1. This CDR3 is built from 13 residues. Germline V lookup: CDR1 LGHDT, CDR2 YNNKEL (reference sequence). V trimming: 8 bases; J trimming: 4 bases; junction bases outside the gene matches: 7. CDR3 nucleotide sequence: TGTGCCAGCCGGGGACAGACGAGCACTGAAGCTTTCTTT. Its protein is CASRGQTSTEAFF.

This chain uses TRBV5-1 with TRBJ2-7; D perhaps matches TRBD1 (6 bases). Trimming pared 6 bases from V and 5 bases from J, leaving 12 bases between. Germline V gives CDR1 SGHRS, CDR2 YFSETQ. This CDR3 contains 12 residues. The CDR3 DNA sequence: TGCGCCAGCAACTCCTACAGGGACGAGCAGTACTTC. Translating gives CASNSYRDEQYF.